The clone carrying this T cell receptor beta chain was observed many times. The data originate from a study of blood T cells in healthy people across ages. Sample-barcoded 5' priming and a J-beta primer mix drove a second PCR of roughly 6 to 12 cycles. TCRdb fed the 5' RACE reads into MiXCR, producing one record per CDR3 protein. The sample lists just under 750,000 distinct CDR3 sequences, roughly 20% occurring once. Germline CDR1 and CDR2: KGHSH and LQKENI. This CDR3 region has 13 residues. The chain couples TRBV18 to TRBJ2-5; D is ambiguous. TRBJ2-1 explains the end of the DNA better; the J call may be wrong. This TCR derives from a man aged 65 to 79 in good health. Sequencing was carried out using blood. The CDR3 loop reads CASSPPASGEQFF. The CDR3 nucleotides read TGTGCCAGCTCACCACCCGCTTCCGGTGAGCAGTTCTTC.